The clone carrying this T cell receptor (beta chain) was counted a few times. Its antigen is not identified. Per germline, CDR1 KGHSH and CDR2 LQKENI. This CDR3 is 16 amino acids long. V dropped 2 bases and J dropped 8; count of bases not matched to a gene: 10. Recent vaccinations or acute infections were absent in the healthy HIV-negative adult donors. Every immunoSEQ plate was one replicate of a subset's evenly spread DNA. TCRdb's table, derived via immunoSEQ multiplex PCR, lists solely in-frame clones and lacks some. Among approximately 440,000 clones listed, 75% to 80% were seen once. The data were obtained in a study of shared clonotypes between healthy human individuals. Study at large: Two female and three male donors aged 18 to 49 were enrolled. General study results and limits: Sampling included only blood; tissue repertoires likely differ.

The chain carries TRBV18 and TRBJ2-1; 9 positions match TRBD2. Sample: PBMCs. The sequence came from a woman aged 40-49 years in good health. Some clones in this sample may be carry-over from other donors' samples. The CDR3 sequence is CASSPGLAGSLHEQFF. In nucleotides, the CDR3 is TGTGCCAGCTCACCAGGGCTAGCGGGATCTCTCCATGAGCAGTTCTTC.